This T cell receptor (beta chain) was sequenced in a study of patients and donors after allogeneic stem cell transplantation. MiXCR, applied by TCRdb to the RT-PCR reads, yields one record per CDR3 protein. The sample has about 960,000 distinct CDR3 sequences; about 20% are singletons. Germline V gene lookup returns CDR1 SGHDT and CDR2 YYEEEE. J gave up 0 bases and V 4 bases, and 10 bases lay outside the gene matches. The CDR3 contains 17 residues. The rearrangement links TRBV5-6 to TRBJ2-3; 8 bases are shared with TRBD2. This clonotype was sampled from a human donor who was either an allogeneic HSCT recipient or a stem cell or donor lymphocyte infusion donor (not recorded which). It is not recorded whose cells these are; they may come from a transplant donor. Material for sequencing was blood, either unsorted or a sorted T cell fraction (not recorded which). CDR3 protein: CASSTPGRAVSTDTQYF. The CDR3 DNA is TGTGCCAGCAGCACCCCCGGGAGGGCGGTGAGCACAGATACGCAGTATTTT. Complete variable domain (other parts from reference TRBV5-6 and TRBJ2-3): DAGVTQSPTHLIKTRGQQVTLRCSPKSGHDTVSWYQQALGQGPQFIFQYYEEEERQRGNFPDRFSGHQFPNYSSELNVNALLLGDSALYLCASSTPGRAVSTDTQYFGPGTRLTVL.